A single T cell receptor beta chain is shown here with its context. Its antigen is still unknown. This CDR3 spans 12 amino acids. The V gene's germline CDR1 is SEHNR and CDR2 FQNEAQ (reference sequence). Trimming cost V 10 bases and J 3 bases; bases outside gene matches: 3. Sample-barcoded 5' priming and a J-beta primer mix drove a second PCR of roughly 6 to 12 cycles. CDR3-containing paired-end reads numbering at least 3 million came from each sample. TCRdb processed the 5' RACE reads anew with MiXCR; each CDR3 protein has one entry. The table has about 780,000 distinct CDR3 sequences, about 46% seen once; the top ten hold over 15%. This record comes from a study of blood T cells in healthy people across ages. Study outcomes and limitations: Naive CD4+ cell counts and diversity both ran higher in long-lived than in aged donors. It was not known whether donors were CMV positive (a possible confounder of expanded clonotype changes).

The clonotype was recovered from an elderly man in good health. The chain links TRBV7-9 to TRBJ1-5; 7 positions agree with TRBD1. The sequenced sample was blood. The CDR3 loop is CATGQDNQPQHF. Written as DNA, the CDR3 is TGTGCCACCGGACAGGACAATCAGCCCCAGCATTTT.